This is a list of T cell receptor beta chains from one sample in a study of T cell responses to AZD1222 COVID-19 vaccine. Sequencing was performed with immunoSEQ multiplex PCR; in TCRdb, only in-frame clones are kept and a portion is missing. The repertoire holds 90,000 to 150,000 clones, with around nine tenths as singletons. The input for sequencing was peripheral blood, taken on day 0 of AZD1222 vaccination. The source is an adult in good health. CDR3s include the opening cysteine and the closing phenylalanine or tryptophan. The D gene is left open where the match is weak. Rows may omit the clone size; those that give it use once, few, many or a size class.

D,J,size,V,DNA,CDR3
-,TRBJ1-4,few,TRBV28,TGTGCCAGCAGTTCTTCCAAGGTTGAAGGGGTTGCAACTAATGAAAAACTGTTTTTT,CASSSSKVEGVATNEKLFF
-,TRBJ2-3,-,TRBV13,TGTGCCAGCAGCTTAGACGGGGGGCCCCGGGCGGATACGCAGTATTTT,CASSLDGGPRADTQYF
TRBD2,TRBJ2-5,-,TRBV6-2/TRBV6-3,TGTGCCAGCAGTTACTCGAGGGTTCGCGGGAGGGATCAAGAGACCCAGTACTTC,CASSYSRVRGRDQETQYF
TRBD2,TRBJ2-2,-,TRBV7-3,TGTGCCAGCAGCGCAGAGACTAGCGGGAACACCGGGGAGCTGTTTTTT,CASSAETSGNTGELFF
TRBD2,TRBJ2-3,-,TRBV4-3,TGCGCCAGCAGCCAAGATCCCAGCGGGAGGGATACGCAGTATTTT,CASSQDPSGRDTQYF
-,TRBJ2-2,-,TRBV20-1,TGCAGTGCTAGCCCCGGGGAGCTGTTTTTT,CSASPGELFF
TRBD1,TRBJ1-2,-,TRBV4-2,TGTGCCAGCAGCCCCCCGGGACAGGGGGCGCCCACCACGGGCTACACCTTC,CASSPPGQGAPTTGYTF
-,TRBJ2-1,-,TRBV6-1,TGTGCCAGCAGTGAAGTACCCACCGATGAGCAGTTCTTC,CASSEVPTDEQFF
-,TRBJ2-5,-,TRBV6-2/TRBV6-3,TGTGCCAGCAGTTATGTGGGACGGGAGACCCAGTACTTC,CASSYVGRETQYF
-,TRBJ2-1,-,TRBV6-1,TGTGCCAGCAGTGAAGTATGGTGGGGGGTGCCGGGAAAGGATGAGCAGTTCTTC,CASSEVWWGVPGKDEQFF
TRBD2,TRBJ2-1,-,TRBV6-5,TGTGCCAGCAGTTACCCAGCGGGAGGGTCCTACAATGAGCAGTTCTTC,CASSYPAGGSYNEQFF
TRBD2,TRBJ2-1,-,TRBV5-4,TGTGCCAGCAGCACGTCTAGCGGGAGTTACAATGAGCAGTTCTTC,CASSTSSGSYNEQFF
-,TRBJ1-2,few,TRBV29-1,TGCAGCGCCTCTTCAGGGGATTTTCTTGGCTACACCTTC,CSASSGDFLGYTF
-,TRBJ1-2,-,TRBV28,TGTGCCAGCACCGCGGGGAACTATGGCTACACCTTC,CASTAGNYGYTF
-,TRBJ1-2,-,TRBV10-3,TGTGCCATCAGTGGACAGACCAACTATGGCTACACCTTC,CAISGQTNYGYTF
-,TRBJ1-3,-,TRBV2,TGTGCCAGCAGTGGCAAGGACACCCCGACTGGAAACACCATATATTTT,CASSGKDTPTGNTIYF
-,TRBJ2-1,once,TRBV21-1,TGTGCCAGCATGCCGCGGGAGGGACCCCCCCCCAATGAGCAGTTCTTC,CASMPREGPPPNEQFF
TRBD2,TRBJ2-7,-,TRBV28,TGTGCCAGCAGTTTAACGCTAGCGGGAGCCTACGAGCAGTACTTC,CASSLTLAGAYEQYF
-,TRBJ1-3,few,TRBV28,TGTGCCAGCAGTTCCCGAAACTCTGGAAACACCATATATTTT,CASSSRNSGNTIYF
-,TRBJ1-2,few,TRBV18,TGTGCCAGCTCATTGACCATGGAGAATAACTATGGCTACACCTTC,CASSLTMENNYGYTF
TRBD1,TRBJ2-7,-,TRBV6-2/TRBV6-3,TGTGCCAGCAGTTCCCCGGGACAGGGCGACTACGAGCAGTACTTC,CASSSPGQGDYEQYF
TRBD1,TRBJ2-1,once,TRBV4-2,TGTGCCAGCAGCCAAGATGAGGGACAGGGATACAATGAGCAGTTCTTC,CASSQDEGQGYNEQFF
-,TRBJ1-5,once,TRBV9,TGTGCCAGCAGCGTCCGGACAGTTTATAGCAATCAGCCCCAGCATTTT,CASSVRTVYSNQPQHF
-,TRBJ2-2,-,TRBV6-4,TGTGCCAGCAGTCCGGAATCACTGACCGGGGAGCTGTTTTTT,CASSPESLTGELFF
TRBD2,TRBJ2-5,-,TRBV28,TGTGCCAGCAGTTCACCAAGGACTAGCGCCCTCACGGAGACCCAGTACTTC,CASSSPRTSALTETQYF
TRBD1,TRBJ2-7,-,TRBV15,TGTGCCACCAGCTGGGGTCGGGCAGGGGGTTTCTACGAGCAGTACTTC,CATSWGRAGGFYEQYF
TRBD1,TRBJ2-7,-,TRBV30,TGTGCCTGGAGTGTGACAGGGGGGTACGAGCAGTACTTC,CAWSVTGGYEQYF
TRBD2,TRBJ2-2,once,TRBV27,TGTGCCAGCAGTCGGAGACTAGCGGGAGGTTTTACCGGGGAGCTGTTTTTT,CASSRRLAGGFTGELFF
-,TRBJ2-7,once,TRBV9,TGTGCCAGCAGCCCACGGACTCTTGGTTGGCAGTACTTC,CASSPRTLGWQYF
-,TRBJ2-3,-,TRBV3-1/TRBV3-2,TGTGCCAGCAGCCAGGGCGGGTCTAGCACAGATACGCAGTATTTT,CASSQGGSSTDTQYF
-,TRBJ1-6,few,TRBV4-2,TGTGCCAGCAGCAGCAGGGCGGATGATTCACCCCTCCACTTT,CASSSRADDSPLHF
-,TRBJ1-5,-,TRBV23-1,TGCGCCAGCAGTCCCCCAAATCAGCCCCAGCATTTT,CASSPPNQPQHF
-,TRBJ2-1,-,TRBV7-2,TGTGCCAGCAGCCCCCGGGGGAAATCCTACAATGAGCAGTTCTTC,CASSPRGKSYNEQFF
-,TRBJ2-6,-,TRBV5-4,TGTGCCAGCAGCTCACCGACACTTACGCCTGGGGCCAACGTCCTGACTTTC,CASSSPTLTPGANVLTF
-,TRBJ1-4,-,TRBV25-1,TGTGCCAGCAGTGAGGGGGGGACTAATGAAAAACTGTTTTTT,CASSEGGTNEKLFF
TRBD2,TRBJ2-1,-,TRBV2,TGTGCCAGCAGTCCGGGACTAGCGGGAATGAATGAGCAGTTCTTC,CASSPGLAGMNEQFF
-,TRBJ1-2,-,TRBV7-8,TGTGCCAGCAGCTTAGGTAGGGGGGGCGCTGGCTACACCTTC,CASSLGRGGAGYTF